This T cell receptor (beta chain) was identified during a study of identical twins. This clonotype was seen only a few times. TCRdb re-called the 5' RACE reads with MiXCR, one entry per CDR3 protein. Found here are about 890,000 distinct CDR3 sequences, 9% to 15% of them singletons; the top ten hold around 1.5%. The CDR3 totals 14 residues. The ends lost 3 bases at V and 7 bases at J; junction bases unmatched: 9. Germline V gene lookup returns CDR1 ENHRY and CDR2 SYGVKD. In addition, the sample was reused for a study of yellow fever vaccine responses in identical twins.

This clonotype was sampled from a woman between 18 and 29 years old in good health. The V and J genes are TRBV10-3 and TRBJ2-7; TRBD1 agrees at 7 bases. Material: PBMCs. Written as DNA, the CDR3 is TGTGCCATCAGTGAAAAACAGGGGATTGGGGAGCAGTACTTC. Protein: CAISEKQGIGEQYF.